The present entry profiles one T cell receptor beta chain with its context. The data derive from a study of siplizumab effects on memory and regulatory T cells. Using immunoSEQ multiplex PCR, the repertoire was profiled, and TCRdb retains in-frame clones only, with some absent. The table lists approximately 82,000 clones, approximately 90% of them singletons. The CDR3 is made up of 14 amino acids. The germline V gene has CDR1 MNHEY and CDR2 SMNVEV (reference sequence). V gave up 4 bases and J gave up 5 bases; unmatched junction bases: 6. V usage is TRBV27 and J usage is TRBJ2-5, with 8 bases identical to TRBD1. The sequence was obtained from a human donor in good health. The specimen sequenced was Tregs sorted from blood. The CDR3 reads CASSSADRVETQYF. In DNA form, the CDR3 reads TGTGCCAGCAGTTCGGCGGACAGGGTGGAGACCCAGTACTTC.